One and the same sample provided the 8 T cell receptor beta chains below, sequenced in a study of shared clonotypes between healthy human individuals. Assay used: immunoSEQ multiplex PCR; TCRdb lists only in-frame clones, some missing. The sample lists about 120,000 clones, around two thirds occurring once. Sequenced sample: memory CD8+ T cells sorted from blood. Subset of the sample: CD45RO+ cells pooled with CCR7-negative TemRA cells. The receptors were gathered from a woman in her twenties or thirties in good health.

The rearrangement joins TRBV27 to TRBJ2-1; D not resolved. Germline V gene data show CDR1 as MNHEY and CDR2 as SMNVEV (reference sequence). V lost 3 bases and J 5 bases, leaving 8 bases between the germline ends. The CDR3 length is 13 residues. The CDR3 nucleotides read TGTGCCAGCAGTTTTAATTACCACAATGAGCAGTTCTTC. It codes for CASSFNYHNEQFF.

The genes are TRBV6-4 and TRBJ1-1; maybe TRBD1 (5 bases). Germline lookup yields CDR1 MRHNA and CDR2 SNTAGT. The CDR3 length is 19 residues. V was cut by 6 bases and J by 3 bases, with 29 bases left in between. The CDR3 protein is CASSRTLRLDGIVDTEAFF. The CDR3 DNA reads TGTGCCAGCAGCCGGACACTTAGGCTCGATGGGATAGTGGACACTGAAGCTTTCTTT.

This clone was observed many times. J is TRBJ2-7 and V is TRBV27; D is ambiguous. V lost 3 bases and J lost 2, with 14 bases in between. The CDR3 sequence is 15 residues long. Germline-derived CDR1 and CDR2 are MNHEY and SMNVEV (reference sequence). The CDR3 bases are TGTGCCAGCAGTTTGACGTCGGCCTTAACCTACGAGCAGTACTTC. It translates to CASSLTSALTYEQYF.

The rearrangement links TRBV9 to TRBJ2-1; 7 bases map to TRBD2. The CDR3 is made up of 15 amino acids. V shed 1 base and J 7 bases; nucleotides not matched to a gene: 8. Germline lookup yields CDR1 SGDLS and CDR2 YYNGEE. CDR3 sequence (DNA): TGTGCCAGCAGCGTAAGGGCGGGAGTTAAAAATGAGCAGTTCTTC. It specifies CASSVRAGVKNEQFF.

A remark on this clone: Given a far larger clone just one base away, this is likely a sequencing read error. V is TRBV4-1 and J is TRBJ2-7; 7 bases agree with TRBD1. The V gene end was trimmed by 7 bases and the J gene end by 6 bases; junction bases not matched to a gene: 21. Looked up from germline, CDR1 is MGHRA and CDR2 is YSYEKL. This CDR3 is 17 amino acids long. CDR3 coding DNA: TGCGCCAGCAACCCTAGTTCGGCCCGACAGGGAAGGGGCGAGCAGTACTTC. This codes for CASNPSSARQGRGEQYF.

The V gene is TRBV19, the J gene TRBJ2-7; D could derive from TRBD1 or TRBD2 (5 bases each). Trimming pared 4 bases from V and 4 bases from J, leaving 23 bases between. Germline lookup yields CDR1 LNHDA and CDR2 SQIVND (reference sequence). The CDR3 length is 17 residues. The CDR3 region is CASSTPGGSPYPYEQYF. CDR3 in DNA: TGTGCCAGTAGTACCCCTGGGGGTAGCCCATATCCATACGAGCAGTACTTC. Together with reference TRBV19 and TRBJ2-7, the CDR3 gives the full variable domain: DGGITQSPKYLFRKEGQNVTLSCEQNLNHDAMYWYRQDPGQGLRLIYYSQIVNDFQKGDIAEGYSVSREKKESFPLTVTSAQKNPTAFYLCASSTPGGSPYPYEQYFGPGTRLTVT.

The V call is TRBV29-1, the J call TRBJ2-5; 8 bases are a match to TRBD1. The ends lost 5 bases at V and 5 bases at J; junction bases unmatched: 13. This CDR3 is built from 15 residues. Germline V gene lookup returns CDR1 SQVTM and CDR2 ANQGSEA. The CDR3 DNA sequence: TGCAGCGTTTCAGGGGGCGCCGTGGGCCGGGAGACCCAGTACTTC. It yields the protein CSVSGGAVGRETQYF.

This clone has more than one count but fewer than ten. This chain links TRBV7-9 with TRBJ2-5; D is ambiguous. The CDR3 contains 13 residues. Germline values: CDR1 SEHNR, CDR2 FQNEAQ (reference sequence). V shed 2 bases and J shed 2 bases, with 6 bases lying between them. This CDR3 reads CASSLNWQETQYF. The CDR3 bases are TGTGCCAGCAGCTTAAACTGGCAAGAGACCCAGTACTTC.